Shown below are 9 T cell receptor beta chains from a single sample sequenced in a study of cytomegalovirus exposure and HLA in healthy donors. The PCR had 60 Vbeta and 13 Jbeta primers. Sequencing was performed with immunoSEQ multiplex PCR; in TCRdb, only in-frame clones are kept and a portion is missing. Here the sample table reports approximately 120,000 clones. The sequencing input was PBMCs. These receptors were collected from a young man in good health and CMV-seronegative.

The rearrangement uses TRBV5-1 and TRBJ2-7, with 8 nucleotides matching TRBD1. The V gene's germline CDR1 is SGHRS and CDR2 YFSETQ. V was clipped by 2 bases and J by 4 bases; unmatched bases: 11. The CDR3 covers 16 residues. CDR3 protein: CASSLAVRDRTYEQYF. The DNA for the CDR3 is TGCGCCAGCAGCTTAGCAGTCCGGGACAGGACTTACGAGCAGTACTTC.

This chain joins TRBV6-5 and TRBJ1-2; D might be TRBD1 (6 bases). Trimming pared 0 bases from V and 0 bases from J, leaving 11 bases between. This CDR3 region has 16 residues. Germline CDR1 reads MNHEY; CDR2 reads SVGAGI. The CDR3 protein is CASSYSGTYANYGYTF. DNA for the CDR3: TGTGCCAGCAGTTACTCCGGGACATACGCTAACTATGGCTACACCTTC.

The CDR3 region has the DNA TGTGCCAGCAGCTTGGATAATGCGGGGCCGGGAGATACGCAGTATTTT. Translating gives CASSLDNAGPGDTQYF. V is TRBV5-8 and J is TRBJ2-3; D may be TRBD2 (6 bases). The germline gives CDR1 SGHTS, CDR2 YDEGEE. V gave up 0 bases and J gave up 5 bases, with 16 bases separating them. CDR3 length: 16 amino acids. The variable domain in full, with the rest retrieved from reference TRBV5-8 and TRBJ2-3, is EAGVTQSPTHLIKTRGQQATLRCSPISGHTSVYWYQQALGLGLQFLLWYDEGEERNRGNFPPRFSGRQFPNYSSELNVNALELEDSALYLCASSLDNAGPGDTQYFGPGTRLTVL.

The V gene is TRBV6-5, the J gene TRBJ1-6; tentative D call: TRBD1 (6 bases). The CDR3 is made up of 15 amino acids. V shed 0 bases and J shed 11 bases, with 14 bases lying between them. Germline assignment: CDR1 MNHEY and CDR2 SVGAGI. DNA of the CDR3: TGTGCCAGCAGTTACTCCTTGACAGGTTGGGCACCCCTCCACTTT. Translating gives CASSYSLTGWAPLHF.

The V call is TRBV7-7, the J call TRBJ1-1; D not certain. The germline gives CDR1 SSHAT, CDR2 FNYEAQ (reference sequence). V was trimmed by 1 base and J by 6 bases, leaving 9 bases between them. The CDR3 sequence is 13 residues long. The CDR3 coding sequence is TGTGCCAGCAGCTTAGAGCCGCGCGCTGAAGCTTTCTTT. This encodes CASSLEPRAEAFF.

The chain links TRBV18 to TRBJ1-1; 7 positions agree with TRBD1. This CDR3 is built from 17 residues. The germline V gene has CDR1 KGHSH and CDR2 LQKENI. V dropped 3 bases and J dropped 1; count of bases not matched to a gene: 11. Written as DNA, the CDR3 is TGTGCCAGCTCACCTCCTACAGGGGCTGGGTCGAACACTGAAGCTTTCTTT. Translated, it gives CASSPPTGAGSNTEAFF.

The CDR3 bases are TGTGCCAGTAGTATCGGAGGGGGGGGCAGGGGTTCCCGGATTGAACAAGAGACCCAGTACTTC. It is translated as CASSIGGGGRGSRIEQETQYF. The rearrangement joins TRBV19 to TRBJ2-5, with D perhaps matching TRBD2 (7 bases). The germline V and J ends were trimmed by 3 bases and 2 bases, with 31 bases remaining between them. The CDR3 spans 21 residues. Germline V gene data show CDR1 as LNHDA and CDR2 as SQIVND (reference sequence).

The CDR3 sequence: CATSRHDQGIYEQYF. As DNA, the CDR3 is TGTGCCACCAGCAGACACGACCAGGGTATCTACGAGCAGTACTTC. The V call is TRBV15, the J call TRBJ2-7, with TRBD1 as a possible D gene (5 bases). The CDR3 is 15 amino acids. Germline V lookup: CDR1 LNHNV, CDR2 YYDKDF (reference sequence). Deletions cut 2 bases from V and 3 bases from J, with 14 bases between.

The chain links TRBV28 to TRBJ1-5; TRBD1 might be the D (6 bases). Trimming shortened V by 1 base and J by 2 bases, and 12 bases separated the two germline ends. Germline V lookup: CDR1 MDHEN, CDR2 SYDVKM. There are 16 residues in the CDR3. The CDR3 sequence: CASSLSGQRGNQPQHF. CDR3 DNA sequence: TGTGCCAGCAGTTTATCCGGACAGCGTGGCAATCAGCCCCAGCATTTT.